This T cell receptor beta chain was profiled in a study of blood T cell repertoires in COVID-19 (dated by TCRdb to 2019 to 2021). About the investigation overall: Samples covering the acute and convalescent phases of COVID-19 were provided by collaborators in the United States, Italy and Spain. Deeply sampled blood TCRbeta repertoires from subjects exposed to, actively infected with, or recovered from COVID-19 were included in the dataset. The samples were drawn from the first 160 participants of the ongoing ImmuneRACE study and from over a thousand subjects provided by 6 global collaborators. Where HLA class I and class II types were available, the types were taken from metadata supplied by the sample provider, not from assay-based typing. The repertoires were released in a freely available public database intended as a resource for research on the immune response to SARS-CoV-2. The sample metadata nearly always contained a de-identified subject ID, COVID-19 status, age in years and sex. The material from the prospective study consisted of cDNA or gDNA derived from T cells, B-cell-depleted T cells, or PBMCs. The study at large found these results: Clinical and demographic metadata were provided uncurated, with the amount varying by source and participant.

The immunoSEQ Assay, a bias-controlled multiplex PCR, was used to amplify TCRbeta CDR3 regions from genomic DNA. In the paper's pipeline: Nucleated cell counts per sample were estimated from amplification of reference gene primers within the assay. Sequence reads were collapsed and filtered to measure the absolute abundance of every unique TCRbeta CDR3 rearrangement. For each sample, productive Simpson clonality was calculated by taking the square root of Simpson's diversity index across productive rearrangements. This immuneACCESS table, as held by TCRdb, lists in-frame sequences with V and J called but not all clones. Of the missing ones, under half trace to an unresolved V gene in checked studies; the others have no known cause. The V and J calls and clone size were taken over from that table, and D and trimming were inferred from the DNA. The sample yields about 200,000 clones; around 79% were counted once. The ten largest clones add up to about 6.5% of the sample.

V and J are truncated by 0 bases and 0 bases respectively, leaving an intervening sequence of 9 bases. Per the germline V gene, MGHRA is the CDR1 and YSYEKL is the CDR2. The cysteine opens and the phenylalanine closes a CDR3 of 16 amino acids. CDR3 DNA only is kept here, 48 bases in frame from base 1. On this clone itself: Its antigen remains undetermined. Base qualities are not provided; no much larger clone lies one nucleotide away. At the DNA level, this CDR3 is encoded by other sequences in the same sample as well.

In Seattle, one collaborating source enrolled patients while the infection was active and tracked those patients longitudinally over the course of disease. Each collaborating institution followed its own protocols to collect whole blood in K2EDTA tubes. Collaborator samples were shipped for TCRbeta analysis as frozen whole blood, isolated PBMCs, or DNA extracted from either sample type. In this chain, TRBV4-1 is recombined with TRBJ1-3; the D gene is perhaps TRBD1, from 6 matching bases. The source of this sequence is a woman in her thirties or forties with COVID-19, enrolled during active disease. The material sequenced was peripheral blood. The nucleotides are TGCGCCAGCAGCCAAGAAGGACAGCTCTCTGGAAACACCATATATTTT. This yields the protein CASSQEGQLSGNTIYF.